This T cell receptor beta chain was observed in a study of cytomegalovirus exposure and HLA in healthy donors. Amplification used 60 Vbeta primers and 13 Jbeta primers. Per the study methods: In a later analysis, 60 million to 90 million unique TCR beta chains included roughly 11 million shared by two or more donors. TCRdb's table, derived via immunoSEQ multiplex PCR, lists solely in-frame clones and lacks some. For V, J and clone size, that table is used; D and trimming come from the DNA. This table holds 100,000 to 150,000 clones, roughly four fifths found once. The V segment lost 4 bases and the J segment 9 bases; nucleotides outside the gene matches: 18. This CDR3 is 16 amino acids long. Per the germline V gene, CDR1 is MNHEY and CDR2 is SVGAGI. For this clone: Its antigen is as yet unknown.

Study-level points and caveats: In vitro, three CMV-associated chains proved specific for CMV antigens. A later look showed TCR association rates differing by HLA locus, highest for DRB1 and lowest for HLA-C.

The rearrangement uses TRBV6-5 and TRBJ2-7, with 7 bases identical to TRBD1. The source of this sequence is a woman aged 55-70 years in good health and CMV-seropositive. The specimen sequenced was PBMCs. The chain's CDR3 is CASSSDSRQGLRGQYF. DNA for the CDR3: TGTGCCAGCAGTTCCGACTCCCGACAGGGCCTACGAGGGCAGTACTTC.